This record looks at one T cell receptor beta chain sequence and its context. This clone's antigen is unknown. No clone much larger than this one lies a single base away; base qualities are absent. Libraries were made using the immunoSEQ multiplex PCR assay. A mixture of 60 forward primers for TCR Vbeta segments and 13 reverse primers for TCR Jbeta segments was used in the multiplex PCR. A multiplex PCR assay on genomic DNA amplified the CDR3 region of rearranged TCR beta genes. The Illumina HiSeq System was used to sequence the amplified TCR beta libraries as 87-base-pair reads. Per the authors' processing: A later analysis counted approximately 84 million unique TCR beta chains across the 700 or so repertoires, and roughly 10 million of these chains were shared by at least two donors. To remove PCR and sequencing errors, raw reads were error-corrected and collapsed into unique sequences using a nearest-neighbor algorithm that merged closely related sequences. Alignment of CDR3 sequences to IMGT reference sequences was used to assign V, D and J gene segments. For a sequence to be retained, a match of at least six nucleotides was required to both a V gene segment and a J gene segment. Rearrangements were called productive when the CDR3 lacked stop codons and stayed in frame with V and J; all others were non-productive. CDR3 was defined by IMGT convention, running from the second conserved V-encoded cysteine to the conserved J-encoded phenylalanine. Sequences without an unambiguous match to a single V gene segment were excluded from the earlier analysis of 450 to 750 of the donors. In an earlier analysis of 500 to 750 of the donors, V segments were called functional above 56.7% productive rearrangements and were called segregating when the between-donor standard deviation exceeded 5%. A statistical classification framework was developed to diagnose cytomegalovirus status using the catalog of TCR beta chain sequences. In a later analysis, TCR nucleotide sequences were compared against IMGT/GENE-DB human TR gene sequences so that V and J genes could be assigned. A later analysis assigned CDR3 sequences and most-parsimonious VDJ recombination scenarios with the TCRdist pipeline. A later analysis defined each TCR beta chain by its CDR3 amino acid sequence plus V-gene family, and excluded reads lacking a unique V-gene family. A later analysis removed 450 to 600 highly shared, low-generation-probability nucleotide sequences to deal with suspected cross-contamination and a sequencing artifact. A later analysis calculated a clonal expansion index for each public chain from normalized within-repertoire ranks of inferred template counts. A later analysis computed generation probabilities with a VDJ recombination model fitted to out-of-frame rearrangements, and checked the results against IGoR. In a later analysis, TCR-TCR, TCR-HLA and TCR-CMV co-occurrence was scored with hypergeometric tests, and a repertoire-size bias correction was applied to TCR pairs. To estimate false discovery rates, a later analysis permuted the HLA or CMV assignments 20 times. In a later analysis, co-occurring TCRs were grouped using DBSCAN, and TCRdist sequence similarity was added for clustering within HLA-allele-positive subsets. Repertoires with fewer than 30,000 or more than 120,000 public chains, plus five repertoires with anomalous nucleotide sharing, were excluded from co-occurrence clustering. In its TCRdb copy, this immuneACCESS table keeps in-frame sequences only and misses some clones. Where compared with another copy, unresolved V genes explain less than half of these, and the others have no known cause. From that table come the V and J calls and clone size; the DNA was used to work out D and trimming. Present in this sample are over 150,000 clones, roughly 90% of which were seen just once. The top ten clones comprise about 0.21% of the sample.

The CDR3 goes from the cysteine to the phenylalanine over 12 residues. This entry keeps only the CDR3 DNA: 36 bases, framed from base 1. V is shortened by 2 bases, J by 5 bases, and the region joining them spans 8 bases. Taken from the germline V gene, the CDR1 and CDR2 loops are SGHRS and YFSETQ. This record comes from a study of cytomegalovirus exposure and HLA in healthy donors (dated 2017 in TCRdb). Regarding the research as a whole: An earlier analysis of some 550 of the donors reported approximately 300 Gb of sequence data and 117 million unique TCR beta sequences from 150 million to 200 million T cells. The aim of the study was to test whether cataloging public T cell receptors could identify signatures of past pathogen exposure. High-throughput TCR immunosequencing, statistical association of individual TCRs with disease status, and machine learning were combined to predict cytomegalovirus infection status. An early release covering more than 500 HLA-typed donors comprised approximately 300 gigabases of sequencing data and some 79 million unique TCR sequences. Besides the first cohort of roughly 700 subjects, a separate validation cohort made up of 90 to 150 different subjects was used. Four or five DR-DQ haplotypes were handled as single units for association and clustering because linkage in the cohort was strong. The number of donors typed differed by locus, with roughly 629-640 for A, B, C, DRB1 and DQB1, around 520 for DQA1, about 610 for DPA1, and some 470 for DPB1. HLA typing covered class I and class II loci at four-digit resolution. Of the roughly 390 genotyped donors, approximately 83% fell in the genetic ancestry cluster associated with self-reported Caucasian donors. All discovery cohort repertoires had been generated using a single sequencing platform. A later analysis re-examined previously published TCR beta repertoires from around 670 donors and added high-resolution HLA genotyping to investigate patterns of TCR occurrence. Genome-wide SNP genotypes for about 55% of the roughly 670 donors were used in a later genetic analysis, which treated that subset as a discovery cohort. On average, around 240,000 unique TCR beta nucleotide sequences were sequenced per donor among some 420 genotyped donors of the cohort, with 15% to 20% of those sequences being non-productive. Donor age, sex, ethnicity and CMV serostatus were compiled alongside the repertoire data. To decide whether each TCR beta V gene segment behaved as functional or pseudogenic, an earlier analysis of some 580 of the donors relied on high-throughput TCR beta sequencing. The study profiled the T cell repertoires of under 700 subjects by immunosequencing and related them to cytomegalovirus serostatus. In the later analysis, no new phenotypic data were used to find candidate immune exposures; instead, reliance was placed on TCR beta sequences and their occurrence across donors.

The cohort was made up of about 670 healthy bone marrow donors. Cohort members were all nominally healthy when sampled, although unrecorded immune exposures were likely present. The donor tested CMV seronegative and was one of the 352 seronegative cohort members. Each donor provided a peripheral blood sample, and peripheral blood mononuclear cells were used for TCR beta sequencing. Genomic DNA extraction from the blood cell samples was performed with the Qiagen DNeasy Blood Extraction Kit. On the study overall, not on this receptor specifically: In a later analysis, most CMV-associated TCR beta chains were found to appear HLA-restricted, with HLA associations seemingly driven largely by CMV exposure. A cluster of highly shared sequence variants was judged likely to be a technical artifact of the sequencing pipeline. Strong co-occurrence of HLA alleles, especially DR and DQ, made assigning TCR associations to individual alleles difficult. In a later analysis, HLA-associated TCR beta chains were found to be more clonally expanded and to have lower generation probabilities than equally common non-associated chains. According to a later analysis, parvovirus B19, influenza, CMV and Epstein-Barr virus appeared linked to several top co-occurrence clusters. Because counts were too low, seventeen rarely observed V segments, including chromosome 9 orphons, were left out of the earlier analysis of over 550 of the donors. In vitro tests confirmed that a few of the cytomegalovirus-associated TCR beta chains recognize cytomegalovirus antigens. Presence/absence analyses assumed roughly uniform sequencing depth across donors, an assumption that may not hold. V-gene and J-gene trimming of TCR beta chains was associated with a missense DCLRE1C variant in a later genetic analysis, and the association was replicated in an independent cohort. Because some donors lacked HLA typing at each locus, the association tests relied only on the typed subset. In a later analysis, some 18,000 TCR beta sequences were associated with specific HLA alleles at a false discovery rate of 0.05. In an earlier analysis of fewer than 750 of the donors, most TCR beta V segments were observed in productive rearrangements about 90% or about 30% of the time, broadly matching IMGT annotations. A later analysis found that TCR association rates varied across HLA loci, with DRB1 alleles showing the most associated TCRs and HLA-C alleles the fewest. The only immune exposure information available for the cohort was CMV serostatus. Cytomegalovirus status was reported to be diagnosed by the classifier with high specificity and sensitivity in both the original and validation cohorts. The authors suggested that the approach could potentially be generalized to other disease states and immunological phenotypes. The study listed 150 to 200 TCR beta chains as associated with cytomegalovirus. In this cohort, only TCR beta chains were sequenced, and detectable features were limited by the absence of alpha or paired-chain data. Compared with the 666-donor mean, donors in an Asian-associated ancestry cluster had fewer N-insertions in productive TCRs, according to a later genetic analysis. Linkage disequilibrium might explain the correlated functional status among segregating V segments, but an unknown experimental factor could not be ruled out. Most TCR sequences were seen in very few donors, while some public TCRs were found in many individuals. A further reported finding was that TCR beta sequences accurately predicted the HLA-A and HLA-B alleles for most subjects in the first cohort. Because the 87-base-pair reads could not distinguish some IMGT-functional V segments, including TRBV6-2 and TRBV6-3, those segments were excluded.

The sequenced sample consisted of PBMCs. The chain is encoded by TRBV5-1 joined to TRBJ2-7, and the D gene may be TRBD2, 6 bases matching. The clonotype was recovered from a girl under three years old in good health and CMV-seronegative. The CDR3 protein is CASSFGGHEQYF. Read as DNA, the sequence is TGCGCCAGCAGCTTCGGGGGACACGAGCAGTACTTC.